The 20 T cell receptor beta chains below come from one sample, sequenced in a study of T cells expressing NK-cell markers. Using the 5' RACE reads, TCRdb records one entry per CDR3 protein without DNA. This listing includes fewer than 400,000 distinct CDR3 sequences. Sequenced: blood T cells: a sorted CD56 or NKG2C T cell subset, CD4+ or CD8+ T cells, or bulk PBMC T cells (not recorded which). These receptors were taken from a man aged 18-75 years in good health.

The genes are TRBV7-9 and TRBJ2-6; the TRBD2 assignment by TCRdb is unverifiable without DNA. The V gene's germline CDR1 is SEHNR and CDR2 FQNEAQ (reference sequence). This CDR3 has 16 residues. The CDR3: CASSLDRGTGANVLTF.

The chain couples TRBV20-1 to TRBJ2-7; TCRdb outputs TRBD1, but without DNA this stays unchecked. The CDR3 totals 14 residues. Germline loops: CDR1 DFQATT, CDR2 SNEGSKA (reference sequence). Here the CDR3 reads CSAFDRGYSYEQYF.

The chain is built from TRBV7-3 and TRBJ2-1; the D call of TRBD1 rests on TCRdb alone, since no DNA is present to check it. Per the germline V gene, CDR1 is SGHTA and CDR2 is FQGTGA. This CDR3 has 15 amino acids. The CDR3 sequence is CASSRQGSTGNEQFF.

CDR3 sequence: CASSKVVRARQQETQYF. The chain carries TRBV21-1 and TRBJ2-5; TCRdb proposes TRBD2, but this gene call is untestable without DNA. TRBV21-1 is a known pseudogene. The CDR3 is 17 amino acids.

The chain carries TRBV6-1 and TRBJ2-5; TCRdb gives TRBD2 as the D gene, but with no DNA this cannot be confirmed. Germline V CDR1 and CDR2: MNHNS, SASEGT. The CDR3 totals 13 residues. The CDR3 is CASSRWIGETQYF.

The CDR3 loop is CAWSGTGLSNYGYTF. This chain links TRBV30 with TRBJ1-2. The CDR3 consists of 15 residues. CDR1 is GTSNPN, CDR2 SVGIG, per germline (reference sequence).

The rearrangement links TRBV6-1 to TRBJ2-1; TCRdb reports TRBD1, a call that lacks DNA to check it against. The CDR3 extends over 14 amino acids. Germline assignment: CDR1 MNHNS and CDR2 SASEGT. CDR3 in amino acids: CASSEPGGLNEQFF.

The gene calls are TRBV6-1 and TRBJ1-4; the TRBD1 assignment by TCRdb is unverifiable without DNA. CDR1 is MNHNS and CDR2 is SASEGT in the germline V gene. The CDR3 is 14 residues long. CDR3 protein: CASSLTGANEKLFF.

V usage is TRBV28 and J usage is TRBJ1-1. In germline, CDR1 is MDHEN, CDR2 SYDVKM. This CDR3 contains 11 residues. CDR3 sequence: CASSLSTRAFF.

The chain uses TRBV10-3 and TRBJ1-1; absent DNA, TCRdb's TRBD1 call cannot be checked. Looked up from germline, CDR1 is ENHRY and CDR2 is SYGVKD. CDR3 size: 15 residues. CDR3 residues: CAISEGSGGAVLAFF.

This chain joins TRBV11-1 and TRBJ2-5; TCRdb returns TRBD2, unconfirmable since there is no DNA. The CDR3 has 15 amino acids. The V gene's germline CDR1 is SGHAT and CDR2 FQDESV (reference sequence). The CDR3 region is CASSTRGGARETQYF.

The chain employs TRBV7-8 and TRBJ2-1; TCRdb outputs TRBD1, but without DNA this stays unchecked. From germline, CDR1 is SGHVS and CDR2 FQNEAQ. The CDR3 spans 15 residues. The CDR3 is CASSLGRQKYNEQFF.

V gene TRBV13 combines with J gene TRBJ2-3; the D gene TCRdb calls, TRBD2, cannot be checked with no DNA. The germline CDR1 and CDR2 sequences are PRHDT and FYEKMQ (reference sequence). The length of the CDR3 is 17 residues. CDR3: CASSLVASGGATDTQYF.

The chain is built from TRBV7-2 and TRBJ1-4; the D gene TCRdb calls, TRBD1, cannot be checked with no DNA. The CDR3 contains 15 residues. Germline CDR1 and CDR2: SGHTA and FQGNSA. This CDR3 is CASSLTRGLGEKLFF.

V is TRBV20-1 and J is TRBJ1-4; the TCRdb call, TRBD1, lacks DNA for checking. Germline V gives CDR1 DFQATT, CDR2 SNEGSKA (reference sequence). The CDR3 consists of 13 residues. CDR3 amino acids: CSAGRDRNEKLFF.

The gene calls are TRBV2 and TRBJ2-3; the TCRdb call, TRBD2, lacks DNA for checking. CDR1 SNHLY and CDR2 FYNNEI come from the germline V gene. This CDR3 is 15 amino acids long. The CDR3 region is CASSVGLALRDTQYF.

The chain recombines TRBV19 with TRBJ1-1; the D call of TRBD1 rests on TCRdb alone, since no DNA is present to check it. The CDR3 extends over 15 amino acids. Germline CDR1 and CDR2: LNHDA and SQIVND (reference sequence). The chain's CDR3 is CASSDRRGRNTEAFF. Based on the CDR3 plus reference TRBV19 and TRBJ1-1, the full variable domain is DGGITQSPKYLFRKEGQNVTLSCEQNLNHDAMYWYRQDPGQGLRLIYYSQIVNDFQKGDIAEGYSVSREKKESFPLTVTSAQKNPTAFYLCASSDRRGRNTEAFFGQGTRLTVV.

V usage is TRBV6-6 and J usage is TRBJ2-1. In germline, CDR1 is MNHNY, CDR2 SVGAGI (reference sequence). CDR3 length: 13 residues. The CDR3 region is CASRTLTYNEQFF.

The chain joins TRBV7-9 to TRBJ1-3. The CDR3 has 16 residues. Germline assignment: CDR1 SEHNR and CDR2 FQNEAQ (reference sequence). The CDR3 spells CASSSYVLSSGNTIYF.

The rearrangement uses TRBV24-1 and TRBJ2-2; TCRdb's D call of TRBD1 is untestable without DNA. CDR1 is KGHDR and CDR2 is SFDVKD in the germline V gene. There are 15 residues in the CDR3. The CDR3 sequence is CATSPGTVRTGELFF.